These 20 T cell receptor beta chains share one sample of origin, sequenced in a study of tumor-infiltrating lymphocytes in oesophageal squamous cell carcinoma. TCRdb redid the calling of the PCR reads with MiXCR, one entry per CDR3 protein. The data hold 9,500 to 13,000 distinct CDR3 sequences, with under 60% observed a single time. Sequencing input: esophageal tumor tissue. These receptors were taken from a male donor with esophageal squamous cell carcinoma.

To note about this clonotype: Sequence at one end of the junction differs from germline and may be a read error. This chain links TRBV3-1 with TRBJ1-4, with D possibly TRBD1 on 6 matching bases. The CDR3 runs to 14 residues. The germline V gene encodes CDR1 LGHDT and CDR2 YNNKEL (reference sequence). This chain's CDR3 is CANSQDRNREKLFF. The CDR3 DNA follows: TGTGCCAACAGCCAAGATCGCAACAGGGAGAAACTGTTTTTT.

This rearrangement joins TRBV12-3 or TRBV12-4 to TRBJ2-1; the D gene could be TRBD1 or TRBD2 (6 bases each). V lost 6 bases, J lost 6 bases, and 15 bases lay in between. The CDR3 length is 14 residues. The CDR3 region has the DNA TGTGCCAGCAGCCCACAGGGAGGAATCAATGAGCAGTTCTTC. This translates into CASSPQGGINEQFF.

This clonotype has more than one count but fewer than ten. V and J are TRBV28 and TRBJ2-6; D remains unclear. The V gene's germline CDR1 is MDHEN and CDR2 SYDVKM. Trimming pared 6 bases from V and 2 bases from J, leaving 11 bases between. This CDR3 contains 15 residues. CDR3 nucleotide sequence: TGTGCCAGCAGCCCAGGTTCTGCTGGGGCCAACGTCCTGACTTTC. Translated: CASSPGSAGANVLTF.

The genes are TRBV7-9 and TRBJ1-1; 9 bases agree with TRBD1. J was trimmed by 6 bases and V by 1 base; bases with no gene match: 15. Germline CDR1 and CDR2: SEHNR and FQNEAQ (reference sequence). The CDR3 totals 18 residues. CDR3 loop: CASSLGEGTGIYSPEAFF. The CDR3 DNA follows: TGTGCCAGCAGCTTAGGGGAGGGGACAGGGATATATTCCCCTGAAGCTTTCTTT.

The chain's CDR3 is CAWSFAGATNEKLFF. CDR3 nucleotide sequence: TGTGCCTGGAGTTTCGCAGGGGCTACTAATGAAAAACTGTTTTTT. V gene TRBV30 combines with J gene TRBJ1-4, with D tentatively TRBD1 (6 bases). Trimming removed 2 bases from V and 2 bases from J, with 12 bases in between. This CDR3 spans 15 amino acids. The germline V gene has CDR1 GTSNPN and CDR2 SVGIG (reference sequence).

The V call is TRBV28, the J call TRBJ2-1; weak D call: TRBD2 (5 bases). The J call is doubtful: the DNA matches TRBJ2-7 better. The CDR3 runs 13 residues. Looked up from germline, CDR1 is MDHEN and CDR2 is SYDVKM. The CDR3 sequence is CASTFQQWTEQYF. The CDR3 region has the DNA TGTGCCAGCACTTTTCAACAGTGGACTGAGCAGTACTTC.

The chain has TRBV10-3 and TRBJ2-1, with 11 nucleotides matching TRBD2. Germline CDR1 and CDR2: ENHRY and SYGVKD. The CDR3 spans 14 residues. The V segment lost 5 bases and the J segment 12 bases; nucleotides outside the gene matches: 9. Here the CDR3 reads CAISTGTSGKLQFF. CDR3 sequence (DNA): TGTGCCATCAGTACCGGGACTAGCGGTAAGCTGCAGTTCTTC.

This clonotype was observed a few times. The chain couples TRBV7-8 to TRBJ1-2, with D possibly being TRBD1 (5 bases). The V end was cut by 4 bases, the J end by 3 bases, with 12 bases between. Germline V gene sequence: CDR1 SGHVS, CDR2 FQNEAQ. The CDR3 runs 14 residues. The CDR3 protein is CASSSGRADYGYTF. In DNA, the CDR3 is TGTGCCAGCAGCTCGGGACGGGCGGACTATGGCTACACCTTC.

The rearrangement uses TRBV7-2 and TRBJ2-5; D possibly corresponds to TRBD1 (6 bases). In germline, CDR1 is SGHTA, CDR2 FQGNSA. The V gene lost 0 bases and the J gene lost 5 bases, with 13 bases spanning the gap. This CDR3 has 15 amino acids. As DNA, the CDR3 is TGTGCCAGCAGCTTAGCGGGGGCAGTTTACGAGACCCAGTACTTC. Protein sequence: CASSLAGAVYETQYF.

V gene TRBV6-1 combines with J gene TRBJ2-1, with D perhaps matching TRBD1 (7 bases). The DNA end lines up better with TRBJ2-5; the J call may be wrong. The length of the CDR3 is 13 residues. The germline gives CDR1 MNHNS, CDR2 SASEGT. CDR3 region: CASLLRGAETQYF. The DNA for the CDR3 is TGTGCCAGTCTACTCAGGGGGGCAGAGACCCAGTACTTC.

The table lists this clonotype with a few counts. The chain joins TRBV12-3 or TRBV12-4 to TRBJ2-6, with D uncertain. V lost 2 bases, J lost 4 bases, and 9 bases lay in between. The CDR3 extends over 15 amino acids. The CDR3 loop is CASSLRGQGANVLTF. The CDR3 DNA sequence: TGTGCCAGCAGTTTAAGAGGCCAGGGGGCCAACGTCCTGACTTTC.

The chain has TRBV7-4 and TRBJ2-1; 10 bases agree with TRBD2. The J call may be faulty, since TRBJ2-7 better matches the DNA end. Looked up from germline, CDR1 is SGHVT and CDR2 is SQSDAQ. The CDR3 runs 15 residues. CDR3 residues: CASSIQTSGSYEQYF. The DNA of the CDR3 is TGTGCCAGCAGCATACAGACTAGCGGGTCCTACGAGCAGTACTTC.

The chain has TRBV7-2 and TRBJ2-3, with a possible D match to TRBD1 (6 bases). The CDR3 spans 16 residues. V lost 4 bases, J lost 4 bases, and 18 bases lay in between. Germline CDR1 reads SGHTA; CDR2 reads FQGNSA. Written as DNA, the CDR3 is TGTGCCAGCAGCTGGAAACAGGGTTTTCTCCCAGATACGCAGTATTTT. This sequence encodes CASSWKQGFLPDTQYF.

CDR3 DNA sequence: TGTGCCAGCAGTTCTAGCGCTCGATTTCTCTCCTACGAGCAGTACTTC. Encoded protein: CASSSSARFLSYEQYF. This chain uses TRBV7-2 with TRBJ2-1; D is possibly TRBD2 (6 bases). TRBJ2-7 explains the end of the DNA better; the J call may be wrong. CDR1 and CDR2 from the germline V gene are SGHTA and FQGNSA. The CDR3 runs to 16 residues.

The DNA of the CDR3 is TGTGCCAGCAGAAAGGGCGGCTACGAGCAGTACTTC. Its protein is CASRKGGYEQYF. J is TRBJ2-1 and V is TRBV7-6; D remains ambiguous. Near its end, the DNA agrees better with TRBJ2-7, so the J call may be wrong. CDR1 SGHVS and CDR2 FNYEAQ come from the germline V gene. The CDR3 spans 12 residues.

Comments on this clonotype: No conserved phenylalanine or tryptophan ends this CDR3, so it is likely a read error. This chain links TRBV7-2 with TRBJ2-1; no clear D gene. The germline V gene has CDR1 SGHTA and CDR2 FQGNSA. The CDR3 runs 13 residues. Between the trimmed V and J ends, which lost 5 bases and 0 bases, there was a span of 5 bases. The CDR3 spells CASSPGSYNEQFL. CDR3 in DNA: TGTGCCAGCAGCCCCGGCTCCTACAATGAGCAGTTCTTG.

This sequence joins TRBV6-1 and TRBJ2-7; either TRBD1 or TRBD2 may fit D (6 bases each). The germline V gene has CDR1 MNHNS and CDR2 SASEGT. The length of the CDR3 is 15 residues. V dropped 2 bases and J dropped 7 bases, with 18 bases sitting between them. CDR3 in DNA: TGTGCCAGCAGTGAAAGGGGGGACACCTCTCGGGAGCAGTACTTC. Translation: CASSERGDTSREQYF.

The gene calls are TRBV5-5 and TRBJ2-2, with D unresolved. Trimming removed 4 bases at V and 4 bases at J, with 8 bases between. The CDR3 length is 13 residues. Germline V CDR1 and CDR2: SGHKS, YYEKEE (reference sequence). This CDR3 reads CASSDYATGELFF. CDR3 DNA: TGTGCCAGCAGCGATTACGCCACCGGGGAGCTGTTTTTT.

This clonotype was found many times. This may come from a read error, since a much larger clone is one base off. The CDR3 sequence: CASSEGRGGNEQYF. The CDR3 nucleotides read TGTGCCAGCAGTGAAGGACGGGGTGGGAATGAGCAGTACTTC. J is TRBJ2-5 and V is TRBV6-4; maybe TRBD2 (5 bases). The CDR3 loop spans 14 amino acids. V gave up 3 bases and J gave up 11 bases, with 19 bases separating them. The germline CDR1 and CDR2 sequences are MRHNA and SNTAGT.

With respect to this clonotype: One junction end does not reproduce the germline sequence, and a read error may be involved. The genes are TRBV7-6 and TRBJ2-1; tentative D call: TRBD2 (5 bases). Germline CDR1 reads SGHVS; CDR2 reads FNYEAQ. The CDR3 sequence is 13 residues long. This CDR3 is CASSFSGKYEQFF. The CDR3 nucleotides are TGTGCTAGCAGCTTCTCCGGGAAATATGAGCAGTTCTTC.